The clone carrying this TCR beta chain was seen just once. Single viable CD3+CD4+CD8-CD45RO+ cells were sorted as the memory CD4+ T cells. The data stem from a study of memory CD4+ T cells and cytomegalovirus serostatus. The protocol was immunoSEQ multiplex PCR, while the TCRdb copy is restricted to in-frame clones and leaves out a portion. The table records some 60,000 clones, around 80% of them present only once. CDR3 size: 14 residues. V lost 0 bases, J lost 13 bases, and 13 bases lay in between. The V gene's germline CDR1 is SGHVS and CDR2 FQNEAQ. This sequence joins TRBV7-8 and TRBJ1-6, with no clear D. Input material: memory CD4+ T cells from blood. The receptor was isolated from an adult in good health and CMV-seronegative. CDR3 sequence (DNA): TGTGCCAGCAGCTTAGCGAGACCGTCGTATCCCCTCCACTTT. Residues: CASSLARPSYPLHF.